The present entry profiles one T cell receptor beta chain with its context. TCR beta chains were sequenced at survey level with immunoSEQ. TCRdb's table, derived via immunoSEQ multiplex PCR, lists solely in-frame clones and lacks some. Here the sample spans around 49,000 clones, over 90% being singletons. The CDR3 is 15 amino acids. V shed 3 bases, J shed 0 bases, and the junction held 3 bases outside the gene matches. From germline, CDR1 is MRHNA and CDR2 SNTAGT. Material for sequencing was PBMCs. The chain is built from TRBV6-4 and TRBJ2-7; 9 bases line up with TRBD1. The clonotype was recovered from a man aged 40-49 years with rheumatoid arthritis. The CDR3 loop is CASSEGTGSSYEQYF. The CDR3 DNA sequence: TGTGCCAGCAGTGAGGGGACAGGGAGCTCCTACGAGCAGTACTTC.